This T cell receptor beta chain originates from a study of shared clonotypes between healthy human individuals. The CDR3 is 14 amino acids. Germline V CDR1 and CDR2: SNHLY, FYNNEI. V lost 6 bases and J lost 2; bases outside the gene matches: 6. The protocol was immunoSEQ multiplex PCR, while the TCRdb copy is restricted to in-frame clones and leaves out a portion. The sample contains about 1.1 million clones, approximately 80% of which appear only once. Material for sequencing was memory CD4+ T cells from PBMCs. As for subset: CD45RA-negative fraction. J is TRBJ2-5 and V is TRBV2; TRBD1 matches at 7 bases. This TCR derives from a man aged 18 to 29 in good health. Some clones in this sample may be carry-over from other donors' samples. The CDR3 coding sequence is TGTGCCAGCAGCCCCTGGACAGGTCAAGAGACCCAGTACTTC. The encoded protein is CASSPWTGQETQYF.